This TCR beta chain came from a study of blood T cell repertoires in COVID-19. Looking at the study overall: Acute and convalescent COVID-19 specimens originated in the United States, Italy and Spain.

The authors' processing: Reference gene primer amplification gave estimated nucleated cell counts. The repertoire was sequenced with immunoSEQ multiplex PCR; TCRdb's copy has only in-frame clones and lacks some. The V and J calls and clone size are taken from that table; D and trimming were inferred from the DNA. The profile covers approximately 240,000 clones, with 92% appearing a single time and around 0.9% taken by the ten largest. Germline CDR1 reads SGHTA; CDR2 reads FQGNSA. V was clipped by 5 bases and J by 5 bases, with 9 bases between them. There are 12 residues in the CDR3. This clone was picked up one time. A Seattle source enrolled patients during active infection and followed them longitudinally.

The chain combines TRBV7-2 with TRBJ2-5, with D possibly being TRBD2 (5 bases). Material for sequencing was peripheral blood. This TCR came from a man in his thirties or forties with COVID-19, enrolled during active disease. The CDR3 spells CASSPGVETQYF. CDR3 DNA sequence: TGTGCCAGCAGCCCCGGGGTGGAGACCCAGTACTTC. Looking up the rest from reference TRBV7-2 and TRBJ2-5 gives the full variable domain: GAGVSQSPSNKVTEKGKDVELRCDPISGHTALYWYRQSLGQGLEFLIYFQGNSAPDKSGLPSDRFSAERTGGSVSTLTIQRTQQEDSAVYLCASSPGVETQYFGPGTRLLVL.